These T cell receptor beta chains were read from a single sample in a study of cytomegalovirus exposure and HLA in healthy donors. The repertoire was sequenced with immunoSEQ multiplex PCR; TCRdb's copy has only in-frame clones and lacks some. The sample contains 100,000 to 150,000 clones, approximately 87% of which appear only once. Sequencing used PBMCs. These receptors all stem from a middle-aged man in good health and CMV-seronegative. Each CDR3 is given with its conserved first and last residue.

TRBJ2-3,TRBV18,CASCRSGGTDTQYF
TRBJ1-5,TRBV21-1,CASTPWTGPNQPQHF
TRBJ1-4,TRBV2,CASRDSSTTNEKLFF
TRBJ2-3,TRBV5-4,CASSYLGTSGSRGTQYF
TRBJ1-1,TRBV7-3,CASSLRGGIEAFF
TRBJ2-2,TRBV7-9,CASSSSISGANTGELFF
TRBJ2-5,TRBV7-9,CASSVSGGQETQYF
TRBJ2-1,TRBV5-1,CASSLGLARRYNEQFF
TRBJ1-2,TRBV15,CATSREQGGYTF
TRBJ2-2,TRBV18,CASSRAGRPKNTGELFF
TRBJ1-1,TRBV11-2,CASSSDRNTEAFF
TRBJ2-3,TRBV2,CASSEGLAGSTDTQYF
TRBJ2-3,TRBV9,CASSVGLAADTQYF
TRBJ1-2,TRBV7-2,CASSLARTVNYGYTF
TRBJ2-1,TRBV30,CALTVYNEQFF
TRBJ2-3,TRBV5-1,CASSIAGTGGIDTQYF
TRBJ2-1,TRBV28,CASSLWAGVKVEQFF
TRBJ2-2,TRBV27,CASSSPYKREAIGGELFF
TRBJ2-3,TRBV4-1,CASSQERASGIVSSTDTQYF
TRBJ2-7,TRBV19,CASKGRSGTGTVQYF
TRBJ2-3,TRBV7-3,CASSLAGAGTDTQYF
TRBJ2-7,TRBV28,CASSSGGGVSTYEQYF
TRBJ2-7,TRBV4-3,CASSQGWSSGTRDYEQYF
TRBJ1-6,TRBV7-2,CASSFDIYSPLHF
TRBJ2-4,TRBV7-3,CASSPLAGAENIQYF
TRBJ1-6,TRBV27,CASSLDRVGSPLHF
TRBJ2-5,TRBV7-2,CASSFGTGVGQETQYF
TRBJ1-3,TRBV9,CASSVQGNQRSSGNTIYF
TRBJ1-5,TRBV4-2,CASSQEPLSVRNQPQHF
TRBJ2-1,TRBV5-6,CASSLTGSDNEQFF
TRBJ2-2,TRBV7-3,CASSLVGRSVPGELFF
TRBJ1-1,TRBV5-1,CASSLGQGMDTEAFF
TRBJ2-1,TRBV19,CASSSGLASYNEQFF